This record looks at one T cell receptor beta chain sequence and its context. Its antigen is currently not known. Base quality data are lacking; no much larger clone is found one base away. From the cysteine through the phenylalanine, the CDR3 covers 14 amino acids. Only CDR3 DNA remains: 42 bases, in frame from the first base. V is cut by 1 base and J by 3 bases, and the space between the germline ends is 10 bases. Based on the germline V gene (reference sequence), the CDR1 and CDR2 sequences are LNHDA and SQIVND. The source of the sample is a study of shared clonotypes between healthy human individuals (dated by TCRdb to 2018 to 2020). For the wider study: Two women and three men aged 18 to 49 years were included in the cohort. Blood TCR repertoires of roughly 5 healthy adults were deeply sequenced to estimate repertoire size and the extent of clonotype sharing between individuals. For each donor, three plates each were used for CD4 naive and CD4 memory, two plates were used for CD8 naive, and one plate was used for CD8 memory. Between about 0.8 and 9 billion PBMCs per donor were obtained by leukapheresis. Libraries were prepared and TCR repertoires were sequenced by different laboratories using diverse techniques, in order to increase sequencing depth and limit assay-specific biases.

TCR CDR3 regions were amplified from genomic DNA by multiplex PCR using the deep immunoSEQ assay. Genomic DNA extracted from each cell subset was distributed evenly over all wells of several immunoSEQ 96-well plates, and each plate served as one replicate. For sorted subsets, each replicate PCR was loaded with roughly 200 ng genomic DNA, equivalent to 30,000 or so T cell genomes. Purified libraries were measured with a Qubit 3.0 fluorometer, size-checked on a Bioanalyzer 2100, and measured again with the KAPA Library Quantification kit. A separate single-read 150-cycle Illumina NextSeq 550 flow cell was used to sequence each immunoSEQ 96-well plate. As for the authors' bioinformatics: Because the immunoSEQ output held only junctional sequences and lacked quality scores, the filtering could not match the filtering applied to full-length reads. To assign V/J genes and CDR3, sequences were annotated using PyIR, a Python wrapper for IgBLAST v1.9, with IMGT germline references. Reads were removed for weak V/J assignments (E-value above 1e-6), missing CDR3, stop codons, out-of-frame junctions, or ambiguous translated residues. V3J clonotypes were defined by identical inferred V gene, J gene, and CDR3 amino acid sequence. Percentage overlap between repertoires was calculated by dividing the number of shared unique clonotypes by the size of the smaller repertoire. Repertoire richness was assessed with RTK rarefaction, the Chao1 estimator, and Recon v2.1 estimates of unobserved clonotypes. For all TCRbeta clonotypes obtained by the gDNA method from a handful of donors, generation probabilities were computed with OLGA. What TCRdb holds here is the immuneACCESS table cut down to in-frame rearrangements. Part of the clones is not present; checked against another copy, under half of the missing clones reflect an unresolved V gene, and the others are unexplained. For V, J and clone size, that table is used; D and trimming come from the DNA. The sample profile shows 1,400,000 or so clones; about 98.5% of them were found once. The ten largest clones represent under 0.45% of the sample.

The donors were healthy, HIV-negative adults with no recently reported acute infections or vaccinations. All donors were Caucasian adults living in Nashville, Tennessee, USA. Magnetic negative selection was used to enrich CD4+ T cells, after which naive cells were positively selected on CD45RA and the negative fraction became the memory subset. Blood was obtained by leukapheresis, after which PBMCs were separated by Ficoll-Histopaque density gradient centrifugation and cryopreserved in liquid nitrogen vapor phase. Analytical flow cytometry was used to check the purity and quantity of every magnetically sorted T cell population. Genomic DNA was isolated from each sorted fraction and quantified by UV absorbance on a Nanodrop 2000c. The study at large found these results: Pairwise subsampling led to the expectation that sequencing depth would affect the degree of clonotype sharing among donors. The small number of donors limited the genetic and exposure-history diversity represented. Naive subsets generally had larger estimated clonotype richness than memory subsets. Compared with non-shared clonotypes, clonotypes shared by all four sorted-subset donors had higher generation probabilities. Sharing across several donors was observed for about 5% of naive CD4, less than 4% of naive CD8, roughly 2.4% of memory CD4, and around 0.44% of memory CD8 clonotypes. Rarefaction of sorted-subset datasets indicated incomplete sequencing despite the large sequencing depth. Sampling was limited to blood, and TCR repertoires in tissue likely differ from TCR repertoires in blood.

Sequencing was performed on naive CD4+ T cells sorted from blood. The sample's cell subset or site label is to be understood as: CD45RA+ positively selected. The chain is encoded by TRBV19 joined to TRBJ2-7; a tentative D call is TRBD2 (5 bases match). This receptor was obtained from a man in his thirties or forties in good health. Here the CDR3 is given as CASSIGGPLYEQYF. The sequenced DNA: TGTGCCAGTAGTATAGGAGGGCCCCTCTACGAGCAGTACTTC.